The 7 T cell receptor beta chains in this list originate from one sample, sequenced in a study of blood T cell repertoires in COVID-19. Profiled with immunoSEQ multiplex PCR; TCRdb holds only in-frame clones, not every one. This table has 200,000 to 250,000 clones, around 83% appearing once. The specimen was peripheral blood. Source of these receptors: a woman aged 50 to 60 with COVID-19, enrolled during active disease.

The chain couples TRBV7-2 to TRBJ2-1; TRBD1 matches 7 bases. The J segment lost 9 bases and the V segment lost 2 bases, leaving 7 bases of the junction unmatched. CDR1 and CDR2 from the germline V gene are SGHTA and FQGNSA. The CDR3 spans 14 residues. The CDR3, as DNA: TGTGCCAGCAGCTTACAGGGGGACCGTGCTGAGCAGTTCTTC. Translating gives CASSLQGDRAEQFF.

CDR3: CASSLEGQRGYLAFF. The CDR3 DNA follows: TGTGCCAGCAGCTTAGAAGGCCAGCGGGGGTATCTGGCTTTCTTT. The chain employs TRBV13 and TRBJ1-1, with a weak D call TRBD1 (5 bases). V lost 1 base and J 11 bases, leaving 20 bases between the germline ends. Germline V gene lookup returns CDR1 PRHDT and CDR2 FYEKMQ (reference sequence). The CDR3 is made up of 15 amino acids.

This rearrangement joins TRBV19 to TRBJ2-2; D possibly corresponds to TRBD1 (6 bases). Trimming left V 3 bases short and J 4 bases short, with 12 bases between. This CDR3 spans 15 amino acids. CDR1 and CDR2 from the germline V gene are LNHDA and SQIVND (reference sequence). The CDR3 spells CASSIRGMATGELFF. The CDR3 DNA reads as TGTGCCAGTAGTATTAGGGGGATGGCCACCGGGGAGCTGTTTTTT.

The chain employs TRBV7-2 and TRBJ2-7; tentative D call: TRBD1 (5 bases). This CDR3 spans 17 amino acids. Germline V gene sequence: CDR1 SGHTA, CDR2 FQGNSA. Trimming cost V 3 bases and J 0 bases, with 18 bases left between them. CDR3 nucleotide sequence: TGTGCCAGCAGCTTCATGAGCGCCCGGACATCCTCCTACGAGCAGTACTTC. Translation: CASSFMSARTSSYEQYF. The full variable domain, in which reference TRBV7-2 and TRBJ2-7 provide the parts outside the CDR3, is GAGVSQSPSNKVTEKGKDVELRCDPISGHTALYWYRQSLGQGLEFLIYFQGNSAPDKSGLPSDRFSAERTGGSVSTLTIQRTQQEDSAVYLCASSFMSARTSSYEQYFGPGTRLTVT.

Here the CDR3 DNA reads TGCGCCTGGGGGAGGCGGTCTGGAAACACCATATATTTT. Encoded protein: CAWGRRSGNTIYF. The chain recombines TRBV10-1 with TRBJ1-3, with a possible D match to TRBD1 (5 bases). V was trimmed by 11 bases and J by 1 base, leaving 12 bases between them. The CDR3 sequence is 13 residues long. The V gene's germline CDR1 is WNHNN and CDR2 SYGVQD (reference sequence).

The V gene is TRBV5-1, the J gene TRBJ1-2, with 9 bases matching TRBD1. CDR1 and CDR2 (germline): SGHRS, YFSETQ. After removal of 0 bases from V and 8 bases from J, the junction contained 14 bases not matched to a gene. The CDR3 sequence is 17 residues long. This CDR3 reads CASSLGDRVERGEGYTF. The CDR3 DNA follows: TGCGCCAGCAGCTTGGGGGACAGGGTTGAACGCGGAGAGGGCTACACCTTC. Looking up the rest from reference TRBV5-1 and TRBJ1-2 gives the full variable domain: KAGVTQTPRYLIKTRGQQVTLSCSPISGHRSVSWYQQTPGQGLQFLFEYFSETQRNKGNFPGRFSGRQFSNSRSEMNVSTLELGDSALYLCASSLGDRVERGEGYTFGSGTRLTVV.

The rearrangement links TRBV27 to TRBJ2-7, with TRBD1 as a possible D gene (6 bases). Between the trimmed V and J ends, which lost 3 bases and 3 bases, there was a span of 9 bases. Germline CDR1 is MNHEY and CDR2 is SMNVEV (reference sequence). The CDR3 has 13 amino acids. The chain's CDR3 is CASSLTGFYEQYF. CDR3 sequence (DNA): TGTGCCAGCAGTTTGACAGGATTCTACGAGCAGTACTTC.